These T cell receptor beta chains were read from a single sample in a study of early T cells in non-severe SARS-CoV-2 infection. MiXCR, run by TCRdb on the 5' RACE reads, gives a single entry per CDR3 protein. Of about 30,000 distinct CDR3 sequences listed, under 4% were seen once; the top ten hold about 7.5%. Sequencing was performed on whole blood. The receptors here all came from an adult who was a healthcare worker with PCR-confirmed SARS-CoV-2 infection or an uninfected control (not recorded which). The CDR3 runs from the conserved cysteine through the conserved F or W. The D gene is left open where the match is weak. Size values are once, few and many counts, or a class for expanded clones, and some rows have none.

>many|TRBJ1-5|TRBV29-1|-
CSAPPGAPMGNGNQPQHF
TGCAGCGCTCCGCCGGGCGCCCCGATGGGGAACGGCAATCAGCCCCAGCATTTT
>many|TRBJ2-1|TRBV7-6|TRBD2
CASSPLVWGGYNEQFF
TGTGCCAGCAGCCCGCTTGTCTGGGGGGGTTACAATGAGCAGTTCTTC
>many|TRBJ2-1|TRBV24-1|-
CATSDFGDEQFF
TGTGCCACCAGTGATTTTGGGGATGAGCAGTTCTTC
>many|TRBJ2-7|TRBV12-3/TRBV12-4|TRBD1
CASSLPQGANEQYF
TGTGCCAGCAGTCTACCTCAGGGGGCCAACGAGCAGTACTTC
>many|TRBJ2-7|TRBV5-1|-
CASSLGQAISYEQYF
TGCGCCAGCAGCTTGGGGCAGGCCATCTCCTACGAGCAGTACTTC
>many|TRBJ2-1|TRBV7-3|TRBD1
CASSLISRGEQFF
TGTGCCAGCAGCTTAATTTCCAGGGGGGAGCAGTTCTTC
>few|TRBJ2-1|TRBV6-2/TRBV6-3|TRBD2
CASSYSRSELAGGRSYNEQFF
TGTGCCAGCAGTTACTCCAGGTCTGAACTAGCGGGGGGCCGCTCCTACAATGAGCAGTTCTTC
>many|TRBJ2-2|TRBV6-6|-
CASSTGQNTGELFF
TGTGCCAGCAGTACCGGACAGAACACCGGGGAGCTGTTTTTT
>-|TRBJ2-7|TRBV2|-
CASHVVPTYEQYF
TGTGCCAGTCACGTGGTACCTACCTACGAGCAGTACTTC
>many|TRBJ2-1|TRBV7-7|-
CASSLAPGINEQFF
TGTGCTAGCAGCTTAGCGCCGGGGATCAATGAGCAGTTCTTC
>few|TRBJ2-1|TRBV5-6|-
CASSLMASNLNEQFF
TGTGCCAGCAGCTTGATGGCTAGCAATCTCAATGAGCAGTTCTTC
>many|TRBJ1-4|TRBV3-1|-
CASSQGRTPEKLFF
TGTGCCAGCAGCCAAGGGCGTACTCCTGAAAAACTGTTTTTT
>many|TRBJ2-3|TRBV13|-
CASKGQGLGISTDTQYF
TGTGCCAGCAAAGGGCAGGGATTGGGGATTAGCACAGATACGCAGTATTTT
>many|TRBJ2-6|TRBV18|TRBD1
CASSLGQGGTGANVLTF
TGTGCCAGCTCACTTGGACAGGGGGGAACAGGGGCCAACGTCCTGACTTTC
>many|TRBJ2-7|TRBV12-3/TRBV12-4|-
CASNSGKGSAYEQYF
TGTGCCAGCAATTCAGGGAAGGGCTCAGCCTACGAGCAGTACTTC
>many|TRBJ1-2|TRBV5-4|-
CASSPRDTGYGYTF
TGTGCCAGCAGCCCCCGGGACACTGGATATGGCTACACCTTC
>many|TRBJ2-5|TRBV11-2|-
CASSKGVGETQYF
TGTGCCAGCAGCAAAGGAGTTGGGGAGACCCAGTACTTC
>medium-sized|TRBJ2-2|TRBV5-1|TRBD1
CASSFPGQGSTGELFF
TGCGCCAGCAGCTTTCCGGGACAGGGTTCGACCGGGGAGCTGTTTTTT
>-|TRBJ2-7|TRBV6-6|TRBD2
CASSPVLSGRAVYEQYF
TGTGCCAGCAGCCCCGTTTTGAGCGGGAGGGCCGTCTACGAGCAGTACTTC
>many|TRBJ2-3|TRBV7-9|TRBD1
CASSSRRTGNSYTQYF
TGTGCCAGCAGCTCCCGACGGACAGGGAATTCATATACGCAGTATTTT
>many|TRBJ2-7|TRBV7-9|-
CASSPTVPYEQYF
TGTGCCAGCAGCCCGACGGTCCCCTACGAGCAGTACTTC
>many|TRBJ2-1|TRBV12-3/TRBV12-4|TRBD2
CASERGSSYNEQFF
TGTGCCAGCGAGCGGGGTAGCTCCTACAATGAGCAGTTCTTC
>many|TRBJ1-1|TRBV12-3/TRBV12-4|-
CASSSDTDTEAFF
TGTGCCAGCAGCTCGGACACTGACACTGAAGCTTTCTTT
>many|TRBJ2-3|TRBV11-3|TRBD1
CASSLVATGTGYEDTQYF
TGTGCCAGCAGCTTAGTGGCCACCGGGACAGGGTACGAAGATACGCAGTATTTT
>many|TRBJ1-5|TRBV19|-
CASSIVANQPQHF
TGTGCCAGTAGTATAGTAGCCAATCAGCCCCAGCATTTT
>many|TRBJ1-5|TRBV19|-
CASRGGSFTNQPQHF
TGTGCCAGCCGGGGGGGCAGTTTCACCAATCAGCCCCAGCATTTT
>many|TRBJ2-1|TRBV7-2|-
CASSLRGNEQFF
TGTGCCAGCAGCTTGAGGGGCAATGAGCAGTTCTTC
>-|TRBJ2-3|TRBV6-2/TRBV6-3|-
CASSSQGLARTDTQYF
TGTGCCAGCAGTTCCCAGGGGCTAGCGAGGACAGATACGCAGTATTTT
>many|TRBJ1-1|TRBV30|-
CAWSGARGLNTEAFF
TGTGCCTGGAGTGGGGCTCGGGGGCTGAACACTGAAGCTTTCTTT
>many|TRBJ1-1|TRBV4-1|-
CASSQTRGAEAFF
TGCGCCAGCAGCCAAACGAGGGGCGCTGAAGCTTTCTTT
>many|TRBJ1-4|TRBV4-1|-
CASSQDKALANEKLFF
TGCGCCAGCAGCCAAGATAAGGCCTTGGCTAATGAAAAACTGTTTTTT
>many|TRBJ2-7|TRBV5-8|TRBD2
CASSLEGTSVYEQYF
TGTGCCAGCAGCTTGGAGGGGACTAGCGTCTACGAGCAGTACTTC
>few|TRBJ1-4|TRBV7-9|-
CASTLLNEKLFF
TGTGCCAGCACCCTTCTTAATGAAAAACTGTTTTTT
>many|TRBJ2-2|TRBV6-7|-
CASSYSQLANTGELFF
TGTGCCAGCAGTTACTCCCAGCTCGCGAACACCGGGGAGCTGTTTTTT
>many|TRBJ2-7|TRBV6-1|-
CASSDLTAYHEQYF
TGTGCCAGCAGTGATTTGACCGCTTACCACGAGCAGTACTTC
>many|TRBJ2-7|TRBV4-2|-
CASSQDLERRYEQYF
TGTGCCAGCAGCCAAGATCTTGAGCGTCGCTACGAGCAGTACTTC
>many|TRBJ2-3|TRBV4-2|-
CASSQESGTGTRDTQYF
TGTGCCAGCAGCCAAGAATCCGGGACCGGGACGAGAGATACGCAGTATTTT
>many|TRBJ2-2|TRBV11-2|TRBD2
CASSSGLAGGPGTGELFF
TGTGCCAGCAGCTCGGGACTAGCGGGAGGGCCGGGCACCGGGGAGCTGTTTTTT
>few|TRBJ1-6|TRBV6-6|-
CASSPGGAEAPNLHF
TGTGCCAGCAGCCCCGGGGGGGCGGAGGCGCCAAACCTCCACTTT
>many|TRBJ2-7|TRBV27|-
CASSAVGPTYEQYF
TGTGCCAGCAGTGCCGTCGGACCGACCTACGAGCAGTACTTC
>many|TRBJ2-2|TRBV5-1|-
CASSIGSATGELFF
TGCGCCAGCAGCATTGGTTCGGCGACCGGGGAGCTGTTTTTT
>many|TRBJ2-7|TRBV18|-
CASSPRQDLGYEQYF
TGTGCCAGCTCACCTAGACAGGACTTAGGGTACGAGCAGTACTTC
>many|TRBJ2-7|TRBV7-2|TRBD2
CASSSLAGASYEQYF
TGTGCCAGCAGCTCACTAGCGGGGGCCTCCTACGAGCAGTACTTC
>many|TRBJ2-1|TRBV15|TRBD1
CATSKGQYNEQFF
TGTGCCACCAGCAAGGGACAGTACAATGAGCAGTTCTTC
>-|TRBJ2-3|TRBV11-2|TRBD2
CASSLLAGDTDTQYF
TGTGCCAGCAGCTTGCTAGCGGGAGATACAGATACGCAGTATTTT
>many|TRBJ2-5|TRBV5-8|-
CASSLAAGAGSQYF
TGTGCCAGCAGCTTAGCCGCAGGGGCCGGTTCCCAGTACTTC
>-|TRBJ2-3|TRBV9|TRBD2
CASSLNERGDLGTDTQYF
TGTGCCAGCAGCCTTAATGAGCGGGGGGATCTTGGCACAGATACGCAGTATTTT
>many|TRBJ2-5|TRBV20-1|-
CSAYRSEETQYF
TGCAGTGCTTACAGATCCGAGGAGACCCAGTACTTC
>few|TRBJ2-2|TRBV3-1|-
CASSQDNGSGELFF
TGTGCCAGCAGCCAAGATAACGGCTCCGGGGAGCTGTTTTTT
>few|TRBJ2-1|TRBV20-1|TRBD2
CSARLAGVSEQFF
TGCAGTGCTAGGTTAGCGGGAGTGTCTGAGCAGTTCTTC
>many|TRBJ2-2|TRBV5-1|TRBD1
CATSTGLNTGELFF
TGCGCCACCTCGACAGGGTTGAACACCGGGGAGCTGTTTTTT
>few|TRBJ1-2|TRBV3-1|-
CASSQDDVWGYTF
TGTGCCAGCAGCCAAGATGACGTTTGGGGCTACACCTTC
>many|TRBJ1-5|TRBV12-3/TRBV12-4|TRBD1
CASSLVVGTGQGPQHF
TGTGCCAGCAGTTTAGTAGTTGGGACAGGGCAGGGGCCCCAGCATTTT
>many|TRBJ2-7|TRBV14|TRBD2
CASSRWEGGAYEQYF
TGTGCCAGCAGCCGTTGGGAGGGAGGGGCCTACGAGCAGTACTTC
>many|TRBJ2-1|TRBV9|TRBD2
CASSVGLAGADEQFF
TGTGCCAGCAGCGTAGGACTAGCCGGAGCGGATGAGCAGTTCTTC